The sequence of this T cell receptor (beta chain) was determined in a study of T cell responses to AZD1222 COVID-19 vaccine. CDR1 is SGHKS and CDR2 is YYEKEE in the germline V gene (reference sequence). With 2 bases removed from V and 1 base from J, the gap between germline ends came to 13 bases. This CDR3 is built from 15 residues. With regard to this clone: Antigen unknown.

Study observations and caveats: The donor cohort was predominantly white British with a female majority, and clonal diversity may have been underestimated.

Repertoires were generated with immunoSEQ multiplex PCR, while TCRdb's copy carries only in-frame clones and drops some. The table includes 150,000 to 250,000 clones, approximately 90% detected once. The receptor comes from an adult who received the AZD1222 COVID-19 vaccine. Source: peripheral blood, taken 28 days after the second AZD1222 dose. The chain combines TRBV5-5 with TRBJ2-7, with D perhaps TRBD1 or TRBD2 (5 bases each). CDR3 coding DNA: TGTGCCAGCAGCTTCCTGGTAGGGACGTCCTACGAGCAGTACTTC. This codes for CASSFLVGTSYEQYF.